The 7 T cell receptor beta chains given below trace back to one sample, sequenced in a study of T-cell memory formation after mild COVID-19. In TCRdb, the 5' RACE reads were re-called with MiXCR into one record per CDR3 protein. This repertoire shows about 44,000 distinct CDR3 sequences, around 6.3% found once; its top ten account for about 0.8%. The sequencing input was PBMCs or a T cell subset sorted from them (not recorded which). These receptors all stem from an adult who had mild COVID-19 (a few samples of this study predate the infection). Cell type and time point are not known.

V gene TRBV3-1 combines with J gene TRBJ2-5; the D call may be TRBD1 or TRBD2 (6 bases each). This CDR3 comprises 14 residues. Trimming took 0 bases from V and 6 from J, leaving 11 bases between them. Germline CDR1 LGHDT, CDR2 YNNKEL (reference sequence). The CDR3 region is CASSQDRGRQTQYF. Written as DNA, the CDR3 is TGTGCCAGCAGCCAAGATAGGGGGAGGCAGACCCAGTACTTC.

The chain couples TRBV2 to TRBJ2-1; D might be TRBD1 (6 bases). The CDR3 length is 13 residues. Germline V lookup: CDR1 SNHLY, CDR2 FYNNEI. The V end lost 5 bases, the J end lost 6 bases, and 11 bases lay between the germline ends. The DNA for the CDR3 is TGTGCCAGCAGTACGGACAGTCTCAATGAGCAGTTCTTC. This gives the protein CASSTDSLNEQFF.

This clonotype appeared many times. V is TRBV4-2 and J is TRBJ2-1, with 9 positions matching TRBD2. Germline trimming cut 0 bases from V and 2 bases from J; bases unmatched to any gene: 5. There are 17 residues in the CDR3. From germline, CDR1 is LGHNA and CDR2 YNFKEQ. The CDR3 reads CASSQDMTSGTYNEQFF. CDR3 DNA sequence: TGTGCCAGCAGCCAAGATATGACTAGCGGCACCTACAATGAGCAGTTCTTC.

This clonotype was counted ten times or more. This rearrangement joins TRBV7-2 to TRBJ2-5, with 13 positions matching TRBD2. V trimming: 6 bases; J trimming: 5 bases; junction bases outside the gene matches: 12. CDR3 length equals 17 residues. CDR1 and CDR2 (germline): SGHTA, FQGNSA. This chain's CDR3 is CASSLGTSGIVRETQYF. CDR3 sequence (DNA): TGTGCCAGCAGTCTTGGGACTAGCGGGATAGTGAGGGAGACCCAGTACTTC. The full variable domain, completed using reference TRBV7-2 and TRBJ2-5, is GAGVSQSPSNKVTEKGKDVELRCDPISGHTALYWYRQSLGQGLEFLIYFQGNSAPDKSGLPSDRFSAERTGGSVSTLTIQRTQQEDSAVYLCASSLGTSGIVRETQYFGPGTRLLVL.

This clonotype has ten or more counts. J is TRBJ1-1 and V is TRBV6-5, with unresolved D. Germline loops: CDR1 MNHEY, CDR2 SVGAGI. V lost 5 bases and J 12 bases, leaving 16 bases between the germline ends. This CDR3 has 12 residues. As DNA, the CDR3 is TGTGCCAGCAGTGAGTCTTTAAGCAGGTCTTTCTTT. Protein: CASSESLSRSFF.

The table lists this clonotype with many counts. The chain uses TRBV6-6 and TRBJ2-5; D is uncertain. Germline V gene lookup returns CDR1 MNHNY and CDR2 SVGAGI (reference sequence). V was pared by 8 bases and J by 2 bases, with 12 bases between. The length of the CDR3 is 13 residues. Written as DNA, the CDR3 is TGTGCCAGCCGGCGGCAGGAGCAAGAGACCCAGTACTTC. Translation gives CASRRQEQETQYF.

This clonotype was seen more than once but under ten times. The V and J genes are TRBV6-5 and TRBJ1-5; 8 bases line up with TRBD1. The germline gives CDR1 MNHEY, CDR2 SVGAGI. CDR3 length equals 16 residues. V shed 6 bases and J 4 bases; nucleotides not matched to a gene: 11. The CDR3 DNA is TGTGCCAGCAGCCCCCTCCCCGGGACAGGAAATCAGCCCCAGCATTTT. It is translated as CASSPLPGTGNQPQHF.